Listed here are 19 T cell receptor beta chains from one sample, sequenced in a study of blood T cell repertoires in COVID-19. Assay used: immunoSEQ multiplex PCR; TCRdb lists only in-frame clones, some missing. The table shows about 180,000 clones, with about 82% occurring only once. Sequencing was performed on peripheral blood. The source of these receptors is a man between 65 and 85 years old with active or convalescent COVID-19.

The CDR3 here is CASSQASPGAGGYEQYF. CDR3 coding DNA: TGTGCCAGCAGCCAAGCTTCGCCGGGGGCAGGGGGCTACGAGCAGTACTTC. This chain joins TRBV4-2 and TRBJ2-7; D might be TRBD1 (7 bases). V shed 1 base and J shed 3 bases, with 19 bases lying between them. Germline V lookup: CDR1 LGHNA, CDR2 YNFKEQ. There are 17 residues in the CDR3.

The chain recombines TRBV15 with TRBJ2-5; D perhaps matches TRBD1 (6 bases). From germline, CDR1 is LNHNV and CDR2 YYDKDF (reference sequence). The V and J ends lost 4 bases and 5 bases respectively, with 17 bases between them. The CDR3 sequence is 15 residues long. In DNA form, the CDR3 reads TGTGCCACCAGCATTACAGGGCCGAACCGGGAGACCCAGTACTTC. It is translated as CATSITGPNRETQYF.

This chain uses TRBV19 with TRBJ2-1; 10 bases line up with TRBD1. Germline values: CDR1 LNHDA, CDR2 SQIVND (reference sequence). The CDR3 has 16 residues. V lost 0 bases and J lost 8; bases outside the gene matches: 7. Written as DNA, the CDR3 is TGTGCCAGTAGTATAGAGGCGACAGGGGGCAGGTATGAGCAGTTCTTC. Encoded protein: CASSIEATGGRYEQFF.

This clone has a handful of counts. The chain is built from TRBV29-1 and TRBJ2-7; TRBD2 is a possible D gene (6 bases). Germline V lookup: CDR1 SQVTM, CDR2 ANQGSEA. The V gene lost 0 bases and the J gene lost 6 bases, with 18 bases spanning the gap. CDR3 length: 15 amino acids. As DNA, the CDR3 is TGCAGCGTTGAAGATCAAATGCGGGGATGGATCGAGCAGTACTTC. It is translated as CSVEDQMRGWIEQYF.

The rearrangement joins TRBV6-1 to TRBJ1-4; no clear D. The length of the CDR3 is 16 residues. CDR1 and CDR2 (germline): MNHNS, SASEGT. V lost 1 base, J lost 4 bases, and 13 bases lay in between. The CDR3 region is CASSEEARAFNEKLFF. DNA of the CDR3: TGTGCCAGCAGTGAAGAGGCGAGGGCCTTTAATGAAAAACTGTTTTTT.

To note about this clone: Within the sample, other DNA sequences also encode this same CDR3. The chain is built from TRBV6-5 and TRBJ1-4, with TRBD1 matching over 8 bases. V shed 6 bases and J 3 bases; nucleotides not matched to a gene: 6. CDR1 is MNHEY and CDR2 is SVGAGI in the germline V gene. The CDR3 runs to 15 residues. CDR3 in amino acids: CASRPDRGANEKLFF. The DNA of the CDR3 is TGTGCCAGCAGACCAGACAGGGGTGCTAATGAAAAACTGTTTTTT.

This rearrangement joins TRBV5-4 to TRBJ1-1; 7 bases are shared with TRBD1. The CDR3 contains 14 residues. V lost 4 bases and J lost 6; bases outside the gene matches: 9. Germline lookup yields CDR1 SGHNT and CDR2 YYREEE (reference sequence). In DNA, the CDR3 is TGTGCCAGCAGCCCGGACAGGACCATCGCTGAAGCTTTCTTT. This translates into CASSPDRTIAEAFF.

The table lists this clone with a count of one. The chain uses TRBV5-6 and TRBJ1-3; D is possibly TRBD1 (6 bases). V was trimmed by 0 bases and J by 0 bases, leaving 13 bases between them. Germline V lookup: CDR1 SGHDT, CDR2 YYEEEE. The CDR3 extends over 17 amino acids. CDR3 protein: CASSLVGGSSSGNTIYF. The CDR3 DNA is TGTGCCAGCAGCTTGGTAGGGGGATCCAGCTCTGGAAACACCATATATTTT.

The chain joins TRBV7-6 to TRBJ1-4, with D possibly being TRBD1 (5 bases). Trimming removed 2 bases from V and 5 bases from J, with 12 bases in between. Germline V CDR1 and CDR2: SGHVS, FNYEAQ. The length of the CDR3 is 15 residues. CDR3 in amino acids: CASSLSAGPNEKLFF. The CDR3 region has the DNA TGTGCCAGCAGCTTATCGGCAGGGCCGAATGAAAAACTGTTTTTT.

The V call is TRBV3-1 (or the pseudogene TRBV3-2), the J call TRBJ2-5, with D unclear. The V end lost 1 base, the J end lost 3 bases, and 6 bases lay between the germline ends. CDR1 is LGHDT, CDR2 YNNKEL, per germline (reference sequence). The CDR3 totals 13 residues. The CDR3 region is CASSQGLEETQYF. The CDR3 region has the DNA TGTGCCAGCAGCCAAGGACTTGAAGAGACCCAGTACTTC.

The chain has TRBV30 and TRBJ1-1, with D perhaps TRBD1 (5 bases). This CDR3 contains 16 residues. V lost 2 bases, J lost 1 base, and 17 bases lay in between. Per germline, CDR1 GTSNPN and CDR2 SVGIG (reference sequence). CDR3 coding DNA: TGTGCCTGGAGTACTTACACCTCCGGGGGGAACACTGAAGCTTTCTTT. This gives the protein CAWSTYTSGGNTEAFF.

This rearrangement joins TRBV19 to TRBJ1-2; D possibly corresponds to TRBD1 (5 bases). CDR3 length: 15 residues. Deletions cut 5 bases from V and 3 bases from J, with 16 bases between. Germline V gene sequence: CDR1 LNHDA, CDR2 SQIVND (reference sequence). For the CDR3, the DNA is TGTGCCAGTAGTGGCAATCCACAGGTCTACTATGGCTACACCTTC. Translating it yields CASSGNPQVYYGYTF.

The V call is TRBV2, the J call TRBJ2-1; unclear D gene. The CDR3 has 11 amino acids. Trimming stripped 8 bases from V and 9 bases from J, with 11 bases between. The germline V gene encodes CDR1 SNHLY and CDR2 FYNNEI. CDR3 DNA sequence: TGTGCCAGCCTAGAGTATGGTGAGCAGTTCTTC. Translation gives CASLEYGEQFF.

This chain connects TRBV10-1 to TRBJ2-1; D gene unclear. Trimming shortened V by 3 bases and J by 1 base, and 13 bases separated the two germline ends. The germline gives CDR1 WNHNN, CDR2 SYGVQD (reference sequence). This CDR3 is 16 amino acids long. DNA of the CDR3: TGCGCCAGCAGTGAAGCGAGCGCGAAATCCTACAATGAGCAGTTCTTC. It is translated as CASSEASAKSYNEQFF.

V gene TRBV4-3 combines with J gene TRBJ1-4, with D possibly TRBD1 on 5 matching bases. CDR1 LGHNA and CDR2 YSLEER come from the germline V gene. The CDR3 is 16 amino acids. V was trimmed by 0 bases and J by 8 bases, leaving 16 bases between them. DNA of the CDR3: TGCGCCAGCAGCCAAGATCGGGGGGGTTTGAGCGAAAAACTGTTTTTT. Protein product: CASSQDRGGLSEKLFF.

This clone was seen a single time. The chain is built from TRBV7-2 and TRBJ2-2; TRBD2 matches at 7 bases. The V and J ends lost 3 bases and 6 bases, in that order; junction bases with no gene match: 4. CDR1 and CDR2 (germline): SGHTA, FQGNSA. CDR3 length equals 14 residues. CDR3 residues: CASSLGRESGELFF. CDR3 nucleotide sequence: TGTGCCAGCAGCTTGGGGCGGGAGTCCGGGGAGCTGTTTTTT.

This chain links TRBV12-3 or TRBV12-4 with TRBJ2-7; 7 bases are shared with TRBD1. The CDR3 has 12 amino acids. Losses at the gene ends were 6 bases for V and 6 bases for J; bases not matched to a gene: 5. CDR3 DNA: TGTGCCAGCAGGACAGGGAAGAGCGAGCAGTACTTC. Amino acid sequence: CASRTGKSEQYF.

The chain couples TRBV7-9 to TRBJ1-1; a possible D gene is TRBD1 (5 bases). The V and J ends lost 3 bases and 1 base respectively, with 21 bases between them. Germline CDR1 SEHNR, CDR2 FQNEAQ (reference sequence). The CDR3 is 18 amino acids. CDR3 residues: CASSFPGGGTNSNTEAFF. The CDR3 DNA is TGTGCCAGCAGCTTTCCCGGGGGGGGGACTAACTCGAACACTGAAGCTTTCTTT.

CDR3: CACAGTGDEKLFF. The DNA of the CDR3 is TGTGCCTGCGCCGGGACAGGGGATGAAAAACTGTTTTTT. V gene TRBV30 combines with J gene TRBJ1-4; the match to TRBD1 covers 10 bases. The V gene end was trimmed by 6 bases and the J gene end by 6 bases; junction bases not matched to a gene: 4. The germline V gene encodes CDR1 GTSNPN and CDR2 SVGIG (reference sequence). There are 13 residues in the CDR3.